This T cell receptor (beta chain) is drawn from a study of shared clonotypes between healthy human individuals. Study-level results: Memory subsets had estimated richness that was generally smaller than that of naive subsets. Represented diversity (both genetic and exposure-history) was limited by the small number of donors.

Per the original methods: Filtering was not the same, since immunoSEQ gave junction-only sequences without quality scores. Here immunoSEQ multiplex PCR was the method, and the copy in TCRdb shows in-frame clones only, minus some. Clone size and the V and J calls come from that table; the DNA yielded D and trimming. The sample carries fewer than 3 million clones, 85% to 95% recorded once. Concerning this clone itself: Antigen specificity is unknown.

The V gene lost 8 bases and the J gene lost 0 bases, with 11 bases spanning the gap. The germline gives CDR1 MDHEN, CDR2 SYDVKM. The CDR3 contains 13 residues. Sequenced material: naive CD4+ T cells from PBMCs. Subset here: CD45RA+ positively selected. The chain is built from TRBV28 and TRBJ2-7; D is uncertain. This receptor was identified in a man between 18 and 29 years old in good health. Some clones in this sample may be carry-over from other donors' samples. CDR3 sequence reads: CASLGMSSYEQYF. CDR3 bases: TGTGCCAGCTTGGGCATGAGCTCCTACGAGCAGTACTTC. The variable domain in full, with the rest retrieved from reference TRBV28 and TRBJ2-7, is DVKVTQSSRYLVKRTGEKVFLECVQDMDHENMFWYRQDPGLGLRLIYFSYDVKMKEKGDIPEGYSVSREKKERFSLILESASTNQTSMYLCASLGMSSYEQYFGPGTRLTVT.